A selection of T cell receptor beta chains follows, all from one sample in a study of early T cells in non-severe SARS-CoV-2 infection. Each CDR3 protein is one row after TCRdb ran MiXCR on the 5' RACE reads. The repertoire consists of around 64,000 distinct CDR3 sequences, with roughly 10% occurring once and the leading ten covering roughly 7%. The specimen was whole blood. The receptors come from an adult who was a healthcare worker with PCR-confirmed SARS-CoV-2 infection or an uninfected control (not recorded which). The CDR3 runs from the conserved cysteine through the conserved F or W.

v_gene: TRBV6-5; j_gene: TRBJ2-4; CDR3aa: CAIFRRREYTAKNIQYF
v_gene: TRBV5-1; j_gene: TRBJ2-1; CDR3aa: CASSLARGASYNEQFF
v_gene: TRBV27; j_gene: TRBJ2-2; CDR3aa: CASASRTGELFF
v_gene: TRBV3-1; j_gene: TRBJ1-6; CDR3aa: CASSQVNRGRSPLHF
v_gene: TRBV2; j_gene: TRBJ2-3; CDR3aa: CASRSTERQYF
v_gene: TRBV30; j_gene: TRBJ2-7; CDR3aa: CAWGEGYEQYF
v_gene: TRBV9; j_gene: TRBJ2-7; CDR3aa: CASSAGRGEQYF
v_gene: TRBV30; j_gene: TRBJ2-5; CDR3aa: CAFRHRDYQETQYF
v_gene: TRBV5-1; j_gene: TRBJ2-2; CDR3aa: CASSTDRGGTGELFF
v_gene: TRBV6-6; j_gene: TRBJ1-1; CDR3aa: CASSSSDRPMNTEAFF
v_gene: TRBV2; j_gene: TRBJ2-1; CDR3aa: CASGGGGTEQFF
v_gene: TRBV5-1; j_gene: TRBJ2-5; CDR3aa: CASSLAGTGFGETQYF